The following is a T cell receptor (beta chain) sequence with its context. What it binds is unknown. This specimen comes from a study of OX40 agonist ivuxolimab in advanced cancers. About the research overall: Males comprised approximately 81% of the group, whose mean age was roughly 64 years (range about 20 to 90).

Study-level points and caveats: Some of the nonresponding patients also showed low levels of normalized T-cell clonal expansion. More expanded clones were found, on average, in CD8+ than in CD4+ T cells.

Clones were sequenced by immunoSEQ multiplex PCR, and TCRdb holds only the in-frame ones, with some missing. The table has 60,000 to 70,000 clones, roughly 90% seen once. CDR1 and CDR2 from the germline V gene are MNHEY and SVGAGI. The CDR3 sequence is 15 residues long. Deletions cut 4 bases from V and 2 bases from J, with 14 bases between. The chain joins TRBV6-5 to TRBJ2-5, with D tentatively TRBD1 (6 bases). The source of this sequence is an adult with an advanced solid tumor such as melanoma, head and neck, liver or kidney cancer. Sequencing used CD4+ or CD8+ T cells sorted from blood, obtained in a trial of the OX40 agonist ivuxolimab. The CDR3 region has the DNA TGTGCCAGCAGTTCCCCACCCGGACAGCAAGAGACCCAGTACTTC. This encodes CASSSPPGQQETQYF.